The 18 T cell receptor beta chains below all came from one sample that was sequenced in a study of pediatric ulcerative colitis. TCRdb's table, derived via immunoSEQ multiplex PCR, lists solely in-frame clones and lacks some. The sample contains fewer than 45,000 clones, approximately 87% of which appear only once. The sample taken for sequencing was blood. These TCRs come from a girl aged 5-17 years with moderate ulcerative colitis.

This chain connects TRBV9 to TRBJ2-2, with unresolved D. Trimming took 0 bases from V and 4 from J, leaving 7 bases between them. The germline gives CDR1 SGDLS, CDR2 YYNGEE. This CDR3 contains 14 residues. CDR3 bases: TGTGCCAGCAGCGTAGCTACGTCCACCGGGGAGCTGTTTTTT. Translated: CASSVATSTGELFF.

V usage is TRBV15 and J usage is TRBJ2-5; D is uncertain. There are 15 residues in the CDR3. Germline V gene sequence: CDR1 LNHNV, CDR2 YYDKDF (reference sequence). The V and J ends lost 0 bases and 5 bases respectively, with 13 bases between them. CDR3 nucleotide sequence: TGTGCCACCAGCAGAGATGGGTCGAGCCCGGAGACCCAGTACTTC. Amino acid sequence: CATSRDGSSPETQYF.

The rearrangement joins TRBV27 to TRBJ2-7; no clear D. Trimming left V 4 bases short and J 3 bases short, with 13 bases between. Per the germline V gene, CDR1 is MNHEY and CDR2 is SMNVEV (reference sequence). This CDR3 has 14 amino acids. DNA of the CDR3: TGTGCCAGCAGTTCCCCCTCGGCCGACTACGAGCAGTACTTC. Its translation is CASSSPSADYEQYF.

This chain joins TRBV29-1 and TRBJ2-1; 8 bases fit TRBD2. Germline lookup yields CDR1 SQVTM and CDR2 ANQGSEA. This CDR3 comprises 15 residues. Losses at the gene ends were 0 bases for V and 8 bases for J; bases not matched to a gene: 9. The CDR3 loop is CSVEESSGMRYEQFF. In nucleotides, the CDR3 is TGCAGCGTTGAAGAGAGTAGCGGGATGCGCTATGAGCAGTTCTTC.

The CDR3 loop reads CASSLNSYNEQFF. In nucleotides, the CDR3 is TGTGCCAGCAGCTTAAACTCCTACAATGAGCAGTTCTTC. The rearrangement links TRBV7-2 to TRBJ2-1; D remains ambiguous. This CDR3 contains 13 residues. Germline CDR1 and CDR2: SGHTA and FQGNSA. The V gene lost 2 bases and the J gene lost 0 bases, with 2 bases spanning the gap.

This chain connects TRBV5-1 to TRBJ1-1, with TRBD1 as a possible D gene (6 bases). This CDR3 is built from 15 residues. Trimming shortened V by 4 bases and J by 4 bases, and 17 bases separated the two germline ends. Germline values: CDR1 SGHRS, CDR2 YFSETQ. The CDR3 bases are TGCGCCAGCAGCCAATCCGTAAGGGGGGGCACTGAAGCTTTCTTT. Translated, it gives CASSQSVRGGTEAFF.

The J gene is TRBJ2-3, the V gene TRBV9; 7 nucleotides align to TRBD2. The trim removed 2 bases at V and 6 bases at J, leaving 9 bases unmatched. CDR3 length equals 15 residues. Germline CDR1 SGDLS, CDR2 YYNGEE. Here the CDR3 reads CASSVGTTPKDTQYF. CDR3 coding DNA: TGTGCCAGCAGCGTCGGGACTACCCCTAAGGATACGCAGTATTTT. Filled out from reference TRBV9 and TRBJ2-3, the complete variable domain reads DSGVTQTPKHLITATGQRVTLRCSPRSGDLSVYWYQQSLDQGLQFLIQYYNGEERAKGNILERFSAQQFPDLHSELNLSSLELGDSALYFCASSVGTTPKDTQYFGPGTRLTVL.

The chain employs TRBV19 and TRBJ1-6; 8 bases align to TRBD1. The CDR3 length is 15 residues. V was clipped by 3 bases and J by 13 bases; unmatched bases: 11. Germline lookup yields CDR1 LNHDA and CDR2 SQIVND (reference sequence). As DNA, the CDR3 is TGTGCCAGTAGTATTACCACACGGGACAGGTGGCCCCTCCACTTT. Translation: CASSITTRDRWPLHF. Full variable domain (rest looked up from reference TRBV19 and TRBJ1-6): DGGITQSPKYLFRKEGQNVTLSCEQNLNHDAMYWYRQDPGQGLRLIYYSQIVNDFQKGDIAEGYSVSREKKESFPLTVTSAQKNPTAFYLCASSITTRDRWPLHFGNGTRLTVT.

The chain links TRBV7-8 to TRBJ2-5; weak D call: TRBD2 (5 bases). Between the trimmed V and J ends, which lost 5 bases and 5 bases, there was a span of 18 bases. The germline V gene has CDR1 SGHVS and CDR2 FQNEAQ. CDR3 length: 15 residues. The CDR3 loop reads CASSPWAGAGETQYF. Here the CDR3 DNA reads TGTGCCAGCAGCCCTTGGGCGGGTGCTGGTGAGACCCAGTACTTC.

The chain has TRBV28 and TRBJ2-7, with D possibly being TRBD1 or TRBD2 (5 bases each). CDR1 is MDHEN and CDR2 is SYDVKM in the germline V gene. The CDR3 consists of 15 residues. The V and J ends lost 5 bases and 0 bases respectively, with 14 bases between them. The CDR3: CASSQAGTVSYEQYF. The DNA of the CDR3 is TGTGCCAGCAGTCAAGCCGGGACGGTCTCCTACGAGCAGTACTTC.

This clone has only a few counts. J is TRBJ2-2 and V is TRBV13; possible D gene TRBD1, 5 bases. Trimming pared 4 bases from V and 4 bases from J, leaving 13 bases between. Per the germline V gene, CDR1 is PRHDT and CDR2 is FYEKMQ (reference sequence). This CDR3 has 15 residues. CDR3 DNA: TGTGCCAGCAGCTCCCAGGGTTTTGGCACCGGGGAGCTGTTTTTT. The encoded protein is CASSSQGFGTGELFF.

CDR3 region: CASSPVGSEQFF. CDR3 bases: TGTGCCAGCAGCCCGGTAGGAAGCGAGCAGTTCTTC. This rearrangement joins TRBV7-6 to TRBJ2-1, with D uncertain. V lost 5 bases to trimming and J lost 10 bases, with 12 bases between them. CDR3 length: 12 amino acids. Germline-derived CDR1 and CDR2 are SGHVS and FNYEAQ.

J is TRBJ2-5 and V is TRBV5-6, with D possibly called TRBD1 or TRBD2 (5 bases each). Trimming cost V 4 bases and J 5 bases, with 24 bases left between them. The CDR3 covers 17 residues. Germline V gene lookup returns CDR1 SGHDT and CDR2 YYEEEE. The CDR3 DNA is TGTGCCAGCAGCCCGACCCGGGACGGTGATTGGGAGGAGACCCAGTACTTC. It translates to CASSPTRDGDWEETQYF.

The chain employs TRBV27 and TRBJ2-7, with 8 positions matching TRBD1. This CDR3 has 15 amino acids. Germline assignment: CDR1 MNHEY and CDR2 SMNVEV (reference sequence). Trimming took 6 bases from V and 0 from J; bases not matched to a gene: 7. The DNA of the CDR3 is TGTGCCAGCAGCTTCGGACAGGGCACCTCCTACGAGCAGTACTTC. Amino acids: CASSFGQGTSYEQYF.

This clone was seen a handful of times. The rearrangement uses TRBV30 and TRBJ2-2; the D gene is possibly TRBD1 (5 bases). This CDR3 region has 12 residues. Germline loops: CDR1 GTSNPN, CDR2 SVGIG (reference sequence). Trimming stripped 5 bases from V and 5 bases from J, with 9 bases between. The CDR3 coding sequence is TGTGCCTGGGACAGACCAACCGGGGAGCTGTTTTTT. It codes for CAWDRPTGELFF.

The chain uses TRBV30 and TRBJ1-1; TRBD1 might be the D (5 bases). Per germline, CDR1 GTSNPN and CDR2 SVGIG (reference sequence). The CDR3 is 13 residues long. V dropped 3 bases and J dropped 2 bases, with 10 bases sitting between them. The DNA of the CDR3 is TGTGCCTGGAGAGGGACCGTTAACACTGAAGCTTTCTTT. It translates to CAWRGTVNTEAFF.

This chain's CDR3 is CASSDTGTGDEKLFF. The CDR3 DNA sequence: TGTGCCAGCAGCGATACCGGGACAGGGGATGAAAAACTGTTTTTT. The chain couples TRBV9 to TRBJ1-4; 10 bases match TRBD1. This CDR3 has 15 residues. In germline, CDR1 is SGDLS, CDR2 YYNGEE. V lost 3 bases to trimming and J lost 6 bases; unmatched junction nucleotides: 5.

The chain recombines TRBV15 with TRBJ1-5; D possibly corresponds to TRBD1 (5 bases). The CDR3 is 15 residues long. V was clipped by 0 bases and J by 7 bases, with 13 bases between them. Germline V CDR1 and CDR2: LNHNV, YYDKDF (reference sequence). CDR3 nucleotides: TGTGCCACCAGCAGAGATGCCAGGGTAGAGCAGCCCCAGCATTTT. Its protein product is CATSRDARVEQPQHF.